Listed here are 25 T cell receptor beta chains from one sample, sequenced in a study of regulatory T cells in long-lasting Graves disease. In building TCR beta libraries, iRepertoire HTBI primers were used together with Arm-PCR of CDR3 regions. TCRdb reanalysed the multiplex PCR reads using MiXCR and keeps one entry per CDR3 protein. The table includes approximately 690,000 distinct CDR3 sequences, around 30% detected once. Time point meaning: persistent/refractory GD, antithyroid drugs over 5 years with positive TRAb. Making the TCR library involved RNA that had been extracted from PBMCs. Sequences were derived from peripheral blood mononuclear cells (PBMCs), sampled when the disease was refractory, from a patient treated with antithyroid drugs. The receptors shown here come from a female donor with Graves disease.

This clonotype has just a few counts. The chain carries TRBV27 and TRBJ1-2; TRBD1 aligns across 11 bases. CDR3 length: 13 residues. Germline assignment: CDR1 MNHEY and CDR2 SMNVEV (reference sequence). V was clipped by 8 bases and J by 3 bases; unmatched bases: 2. Here the CDR3 DNA reads TGTGCCAGCGGACAGGGGGCTTACTATGGCTACACCTTC. Encoded protein: CASGQGAYYGYTF.

This clonotype appeared many times. The V call is TRBV12-3 or TRBV12-4, the J call TRBJ1-2; D gene uncertain. Trimming removed 5 bases from V and 7 bases from J, with 14 bases in between. CDR3 length: 13 residues. Here the CDR3 reads CASSRRPATGYTF. For the CDR3, the DNA is TGTGCCAGCAGTCGCCGACCCGCCACTGGCTACACCTTC.

This clonotype has just a few counts. The J gene is TRBJ1-4, the V gene TRBV4-1; D perhaps matches TRBD1 (5 bases). The CDR3 sequence is 16 residues long. The V and J ends lost 5 bases and 1 base respectively, with 14 bases between them. Germline lookup yields CDR1 MGHRA and CDR2 YSYEKL. In DNA form, the CDR3 reads TGCGCCAGCAGCGTAAGAACCCAGGGAACTAATGAAAAACTGTTTTTT. Residues: CASSVRTQGTNEKLFF.

A remark on this clonotype: Since a much larger clone is just one base distant, this may be a read error. The chain combines TRBV25-1 with TRBJ1-1, with no clear D. V gave up 1 base and J gave up 0 bases, with 3 bases separating them. In germline, CDR1 is MGHDK, CDR2 SYGVNS. The CDR3 covers 13 residues. CDR3 DNA sequence: TGTGCCAGCAGTGAATTGATGAACACTGAAGCTTTCTTT. It yields the protein CASSELMNTEAFF.

This clonotype showed up just a few times. The chain couples TRBV6-1 to TRBJ1-1; the D is unclear. V gave up 1 base and J gave up 3 bases, with 9 bases separating them. Germline CDR1 reads MNHNS; CDR2 reads SASEGT. This CDR3 comprises 14 residues. CDR3 DNA: TGTGCCAGCAGTGAAGTTAACACCTACACTGAAGCTTTCTTT. This encodes CASSEVNTYTEAFF.

J is TRBJ1-1 and V is TRBV3-1; D not resolved. This CDR3 is built from 11 residues. Germline lookup yields CDR1 LGHDT and CDR2 YNNKEL (reference sequence). Trimming removed 0 bases at V and 10 bases at J, with 6 bases between. CDR3: CASSQEVVAFF. CDR3 in DNA: TGTGCCAGCAGCCAAGAGGTCGTAGCTTTCTTT.

The CDR3 nucleotides read TGTGCCAGCAGTTTTATGTCGGGGGCGGATCAGCCCCAGCATTTT. Its translation is CASSFMSGADQPQHF. The gene calls are TRBV12-3 or TRBV12-4 and TRBJ1-5; D might be TRBD1 (6 bases). CDR3 length equals 15 residues. Trimming cost V 3 bases and J 5 bases, with 14 bases left between them.

Remarks on this clonotype: Since a much larger clone is just one base distant, this may be a read error. The gene calls are TRBV28 and TRBJ2-7, with 15 nucleotides matching TRBD2. This CDR3 is 18 amino acids long. From germline, CDR1 is MDHEN and CDR2 SYDVKM. The CDR3 is CASSRGTSGRPLSHEQYF. The CDR3 nucleotides are TGTGCCAGCAGTAGAGGGACTAGCGGGAGGCCCCTCTCCCACGAGCAGTACTTC.

The genes are TRBV20-1 and TRBJ1-5, with TRBD1 identical over 10 bases. CDR1 is DFQATT and CDR2 is SNEGSKA in the germline V gene (reference sequence). This CDR3 has 15 residues. V lost 0 bases to trimming and J lost 6 bases; unmatched junction nucleotides: 5. CDR3 protein: CSARDLTGGSQPQHF. The DNA of the CDR3 is TGCAGTGCTAGAGACCTGACAGGGGGCTCTCAGCCCCAGCATTTT.

In its sample, this clonotype was seen many times. This chain joins TRBV20-1 and TRBJ2-7; 9 bases agree with TRBD2. The trim removed 5 bases at V and 4 bases at J, leaving 9 bases unmatched. Germline CDR1 is DFQATT and CDR2 is SNEGSKA (reference sequence). The CDR3 is 14 amino acids. CDR3 bases: TGCAGTGCTGAGCTAGCGGGAAATGATTACGAGCAGTACTTC. It yields the protein CSAELAGNDYEQYF.

A few counts support this clonotype. The V call is TRBV28, the J call TRBJ1-1, with D hard to call. V gave up 7 bases and J gave up 2 bases, with 11 bases separating them. The CDR3 consists of 13 residues. Germline V gene sequence: CDR1 MDHEN, CDR2 SYDVKM. The CDR3 loop reads CASKRTGNTEAFF. The CDR3 nucleotides are TGTGCCAGCAAACGGACGGGAAACACTGAAGCTTTCTTT. The variable domain in full, with the rest retrieved from reference TRBV28 and TRBJ1-1, is DVKVTQSSRYLVKRTGEKVFLECVQDMDHENMFWYRQDPGLGLRLIYFSYDVKMKEKGDIPEGYSVSREKKERFSLILESASTNQTSMYLCASKRTGNTEAFFGQGTRLTVV.

The table lists this clonotype with a few counts. The gene calls are TRBV3-1 and TRBJ1-5; TRBD1 might be the D (6 bases). Germline CDR1 is LGHDT and CDR2 is YNNKEL (reference sequence). The CDR3 length is 15 residues. V was shortened by 1 base and J by 6 bases, with 13 bases between the two germline ends. The CDR3 DNA sequence: TGTGCCAGCAGCCAAGGTTCTGGGGGCCGTCAGCCCCAGCATTTT. It specifies CASSQGSGGRQPQHF. The full variable domain, completed using reference TRBV3-1 and TRBJ1-5, is DTAVSQTPKYLVTQMGNDKSIKCEQNLGHDTMYWYKQDSKKFLKIMFSYNNKELIINETVPNRFSPKSPDKAHLNLHINSLELGDSAVYFCASSQGSGGRQPQHFGDGTRLSIL.

This sequence joins TRBV30 and TRBJ1-3, with D maybe TRBD1 (6 bases). The CDR3 extends over 13 amino acids. Looked up from germline, CDR1 is GTSNPN and CDR2 is SVGIG (reference sequence). V dropped 7 bases and J dropped 2 bases, with 12 bases sitting between them. This CDR3 reads CAYHRETGNTIYF. Here the CDR3 DNA reads TGTGCCTACCACAGGGAAACTGGAAACACCATATATTTT.

This clonotype was seen at least ten times. V gene TRBV2 combines with J gene TRBJ1-1; D is undetermined. The V end was cut by 4 bases, the J end by 0 bases, with 21 bases between. The CDR3 consists of 18 residues. Germline CDR1 and CDR2: SNHLY and FYNNEI. The CDR3 DNA reads as TGTGCCAGCAGTGTTACCGGGCAGAGGGAGGAGGTGAACACTGAAGCTTTCTTT. Translation: CASSVTGQREEVNTEAFF.

A remark on this clonotype: It may be a read error: a sequence one base away is much more abundant. This sequence joins TRBV3-1 and TRBJ2-7; D unresolved. V lost 6 bases and J 2 bases, leaving 5 bases between the germline ends. Germline V gene data show CDR1 as LGHDT and CDR2 as YNNKEL (reference sequence). The CDR3 spans 11 residues. CDR3 sequence: CASSFPYEQYF. The CDR3 DNA follows: TGTGCCAGCAGTTTCCCCTACGAGCAGTACTTC.

This clonotype has only one observation. This chain links TRBV12-3 or TRBV12-4 with TRBJ2-2; D assignment may be TRBD1 or TRBD2 (5 bases each). Trimming took off 5 bases at V and 8 bases at J, with 24 bases between the two ends. This CDR3 is built from 17 residues. CDR3 bases: TGTGCCAGCAGTGGTGGAATAACCCGGGACCTACCTGGGGAGCTGTTTTTT. Its translation is CASSGGITRDLPGELFF.

This clonotype was picked up a small number of times. A junction end diverges from the germline sequence, so it may reflect a read error. The rearrangement links TRBV19 to TRBJ1-5; 7 bases are a match to TRBD1. The germline gives CDR1 LNHDA, CDR2 SQIVND (reference sequence). This CDR3 contains 15 residues. The CDR3 region has the DNA TGCGCCAGCAGCCCGGGACAGTATAGCAATCAGCCCCAGCATTTT. Its translation: CASSPGQYSNQPQHF.

This clonotype was counted between two and nine times. The chain uses TRBV5-1 and TRBJ1-1; D is unresolved. Germline V gene sequence: CDR1 SGHRS, CDR2 YFSETQ. V lost 0 bases and J lost 4, with 13 bases in between. The CDR3 loop spans 15 amino acids. For the CDR3, the DNA is TGCGCCAGCAGCTTGGCCCATGGGGTCGGCACTGAAGCTTTCTTT. Translated, it gives CASSLAHGVGTEAFF. The full variable domain, rest sourced from reference TRBV5-1 and TRBJ1-1, is KAGVTQTPRYLIKTRGQQVTLSCSPISGHRSVSWYQQTPGQGLQFLFEYFSETQRNKGNFPGRFSGRQFSNSRSEMNVSTLELGDSALYLCASSLAHGVGTEAFFGQGTRLTVV.

V is TRBV4-1 and J is TRBJ1-1, with D possibly TRBD1 on 5 matching bases. Trimming removed 1 base at V and 1 base at J, with 10 bases between. CDR3 length: 15 amino acids. Germline V gene lookup returns CDR1 MGHRA and CDR2 YSYEKL. This CDR3 reads CASSQARGTNTEAFF. The CDR3 bases are TGCGCCAGCAGCCAAGCCCGGGGGACGAACACTGAAGCTTTCTTT.

As for this clonotype: The conserved phenylalanine or tryptophan is not found at the CDR3 terminus, so this likely reflects a read error. This sequence joins TRBV28 and TRBJ1-2; D ambiguous. The V end was cut by 3 bases, the J end by 2 bases, with 4 bases between. Germline assignment: CDR1 MDHEN and CDR2 SYDVKM. The CDR3 runs to 12 residues. The CDR3 nucleotides are TGTGCCAGCAGTTTGGTGAACTATGGCTACACCCTC. Its translation: CASSLVNYGYTL.

The V and J genes are TRBV12-5 and TRBJ2-7; 8 nucleotides agree with TRBD2. CDR3 size: 14 residues. The V and J ends lost 2 bases and 3 bases, in that order; junction bases with no gene match: 3. Germline assignment: CDR1 LGHNT and CDR2 FRNRAP. The CDR3 is CASGLIREGYEQYF. In nucleotides, the CDR3 is TGTGCTAGTGGTTTGATACGGGAGGGCTACGAGCAGTACTTC.

This clonotype was picked up a small number of times. Here the CDR3 reads CASSLGGGGRPEAFF. The CDR3 nucleotides read TGTGCCAGCAGCCTGGGGGGAGGGGGCCGGCCTGAAGCTTTCTTT. The chain joins TRBV11-3 to TRBJ1-1; TRBD1 matches 7 bases. V lost 5 bases, J lost 6 bases, and 12 bases stayed unmatched. The CDR3 runs to 15 residues. The germline gives CDR1 SGHNT, CDR2 YENEEA. Full variable domain (remainder filled in from reference TRBV11-3 and TRBJ1-1): EAGVVQSPRYKIIEKKQPVAFWCNPISGHNTLYWYLQNLGQGPELLIRYENEEAVDDSQLPKDRFSAERLKGVDSTLKIQPAELGDSAVYLCASSLGGGGRPEAFFGQGTRLTVV.

The chain employs TRBV29-1 and TRBJ2-7; TRBD1 is a possible D gene (6 bases). CDR3 length equals 15 residues. V was shortened by 2 bases and J by 2 bases, with 16 bases between the two germline ends. CDR1 and CDR2 from the germline V gene are SQVTM and ANQGSEA. The CDR3 region is CSVETAGTQTYEQYF. The CDR3 bases are TGCAGCGTTGAAACCGCCGGGACACAGACCTACGAGCAGTACTTC.

The chain carries TRBV5-4 and TRBJ1-2, with unresolved D. Deletions cut 2 bases from V and 6 bases from J, with 5 bases between. CDR1 and CDR2 (germline): SGHNT, YYREEE (reference sequence). There are 11 residues in the CDR3. CDR3 loop: CASSFQNGYTF. In DNA form, the CDR3 reads TGTGCCAGCAGCTTCCAGAATGGCTACACCTTC.

The chain has TRBV2 and TRBJ2-7; tentative D call: TRBD1 (5 bases). The V and J ends lost 5 bases and 6 bases respectively, with 11 bases between them. The CDR3 totals 12 residues. Germline V gene data show CDR1 as SNHLY and CDR2 as FYNNEI. CDR3 region: CASSYIGVEQYF. The CDR3, as DNA: TGTGCCAGCAGTTATATAGGGGTCGAGCAGTACTTC.